This entry is about one T cell receptor (beta chain). The sample originates from a study of CD8 T cells in Susac syndrome. Germline CDR1 and CDR2: SGHDT and YYEEEE. Trimming removed 0 bases from V and 5 bases from J, with 15 bases in between. The CDR3 has 15 residues. CD8+ and CD4+ T cells from blood underwent TCR beta sequencing. The multiple sclerosis controls, all treatment-naive patients, had relapsing-remitting disease that was stable or active. An amount of RNA that ranged from roughly 0.5 to 1 ug was reverse transcribed with random hexamers. Across 54 Vbeta and 13 Jbeta, immunoSEQ multiplex PCR amplified TCR beta CDR3. TCRdb recomputed calls from the immunoSEQ multiplex PCR reads with MiXCR, one row per CDR3 protein. The sample holds more than 250,000 distinct CDR3 sequences, under 95% seen once.

This chain links TRBV5-6 with TRBJ2-7; D ambiguous. Source material: CD4+ T cells from PBMCs. The receptor comes from a human donor with multiple sclerosis. The DNA of the CDR3 is TGTGCCAGCAGCTTGGAGGGTATTAATAGCAACGAGCAGTACTTC. It yields the protein CASSLEGINSNEQYF.